This entry lists 27 T cell receptor beta chains sequenced from one sample in a study of blood T cell repertoires in COVID-19. Measured with immunoSEQ multiplex PCR; TCRdb has only the in-frame clones, and not every one. The table lists tens of thousands of clones, about 86% of them singletons. Sequenced sample: peripheral blood. The receptors stem from a woman of 80 years or more in a cohort sampled during active or convalescent COVID-19.

The V gene is TRBV5-1, the J gene TRBJ2-3, with a possible D match to TRBD2 (5 bases). Germline V gene sequence: CDR1 SGHRS, CDR2 YFSETQ. V was pared by 1 base and J by 2 bases, with 11 bases between. The CDR3 contains 15 residues. CDR3: CASSLSGVNTDTQYF. CDR3 in DNA: TGCGCCAGCAGCTTGTCCGGGGTTAACACAGATACGCAGTATTTT.

The V gene is TRBV3-1 (or the pseudogene TRBV3-2), the J gene TRBJ2-5; 8 positions agree with TRBD1. This CDR3 comprises 16 residues. V lost 4 bases to trimming and J lost 5 bases; unmatched junction nucleotides: 12. The V gene's germline CDR1 is LGHDT and CDR2 YNNKEL (reference sequence). CDR3 in DNA: TGTGCCAGCAGCCCACCCGACCAGGGGGCAGGGGAGACCCAGTACTTC. As protein: CASSPPDQGAGETQYF.

This clone came up a few times. The rearrangement joins TRBV5-4 to TRBJ1-2; 11 bases line up with TRBD1. Germline loops: CDR1 SGHNT, CDR2 YYREEE (reference sequence). The CDR3 spans 13 residues. The V and J ends lost 5 bases and 8 bases, in that order; junction bases with no gene match: 5. The CDR3 DNA follows: TGTGCCAGCAGGGAGGACAGGGGGCCAGGCTACACCTTC. Protein: CASREDRGPGYTF.

The chain combines TRBV30 with TRBJ2-7, with 8 bases matching TRBD2. J lost 4 bases, V lost 5 bases, and 13 bases had no gene match. This CDR3 spans 15 amino acids. Germline V lookup: CDR1 GTSNPN, CDR2 SVGIG (reference sequence). The CDR3 sequence: CAWGCPSGSKYEQYV. The CDR3 region has the DNA TGTGCCTGGGGGTGTCCAAGCGGGAGTAAGTACGAGCAGTACGTC.

This clone has only one observation. The chain links TRBV3-1 (or the pseudogene TRBV3-2) to TRBJ2-1; 10 bases are shared with TRBD2. The junction had 7 bases not matched to a gene; V was cut back by 1 base and J by 4 bases. Germline CDR1 is LGHDT and CDR2 is YNNKEL (reference sequence). CDR3 size: 17 residues. The CDR3 sequence: CASSQVRTSGRYNEQFF. Written as DNA, the CDR3 is TGTGCCAGCAGCCAAGTAAGGACTAGCGGAAGATACAATGAGCAGTTCTTC.

This chain connects TRBV15 to TRBJ1-1, with a tentative D call TRBD1 (6 bases). The V end was cut by 0 bases, the J end by 0 bases, with 11 bases between. This CDR3 has 16 residues. Germline CDR1 is LNHNV and CDR2 is YYDKDF (reference sequence). The DNA for the CDR3 is TGTGCCACCAGCAGAGATAACAGGGTAATGAACACTGAAGCTTTCTTT. The encoded protein is CATSRDNRVMNTEAFF. The variable domain in full, completed from reference TRBV15 and TRBJ1-1, reads DAMVIQNPRYQVTQFGKPVTLSCSQTLNHNVMYWYQQKSSQAPKLLFHYYDKDFNNEADTPDNFQSRRPNTSFCFLDIRSPGLGDTAMYLCATSRDNRVMNTEAFFGQGTRLTVV.

V and J are TRBV6-5 and TRBJ1-5; 9 bases match TRBD1. The germline V gene has CDR1 MNHEY and CDR2 SVGAGI. Germline trimming cut 7 bases from V and 1 base from J; bases unmatched to any gene: 5. The CDR3 length is 15 residues. The CDR3 DNA sequence: TGTGCCAGCAATCGAGGGACAGGGAGCAATCAGCCCCAGCATTTT. This translates into CASNRGTGSNQPQHF.

The CDR3 here is CASSVSGNAQPQHF. The CDR3 nucleotides are TGTGCCAGCAGTGTCTCAGGGAATGCTCAGCCCCAGCATTTT. The chain has TRBV27 and TRBJ1-5; tentatively, D is TRBD1 (5 bases). From germline, CDR1 is MNHEY and CDR2 SMNVEV (reference sequence). The CDR3 has 14 amino acids. V was trimmed by 5 bases and J by 6 bases, leaving 14 bases between them.

The chain carries TRBV18 and TRBJ2-5; possible D gene TRBD2, 5 bases. Between the trimmed V and J ends, which lost 0 bases and 4 bases, there was a span of 12 bases. CDR1 and CDR2 from the germline V gene are KGHSH and LQKENI. CDR3 length: 15 residues. CDR3 protein: CASSPPAGEGETQYF. Here the CDR3 DNA reads TGTGCCAGCTCACCACCGGCCGGGGAAGGAGAGACCCAGTACTTC.

The gene calls are TRBV3-1 (or the pseudogene TRBV3-2) and TRBJ1-2; D is perhaps TRBD1 (6 bases). The CDR3 extends over 15 amino acids. Germline V gives CDR1 LGHDT, CDR2 YNNKEL (reference sequence). With 1 base removed from V and 4 bases from J, the gap between germline ends came to 13 bases. The CDR3 is CASSQAPPGVYGYTF. CDR3 DNA: TGTGCCAGCAGCCAAGCTCCGCCAGGGGTCTATGGCTACACCTTC.

The V call is TRBV6-5, the J call TRBJ2-3, with 9 positions matching TRBD1. The CDR3 sequence is 15 residues long. Per the germline V gene, CDR1 is MNHEY and CDR2 is SVGAGI. After removal of 7 bases from V and 1 base from J, the junction contained 6 bases not matched to a gene. The chain's CDR3 is CASNKDRGGTDTQYF. The CDR3 nucleotides read TGTGCCAGCAATAAGGACAGGGGAGGCACAGATACGCAGTATTTT.

V is TRBV3-1 (or the pseudogene TRBV3-2) and J is TRBJ2-5; 7 nucleotides align to TRBD2. Looked up from germline, CDR1 is LGHDT and CDR2 is YNNKEL (reference sequence). The CDR3 is 17 amino acids. Unmatched junction bases numbered 12, after V lost 0 bases and J lost 5 bases. The CDR3 coding sequence is TGTGCCAGCAGCCAAGATTGGGCTACCTGGGGGGGTGAGACCCAGTACTTC. This translates into CASSQDWATWGGETQYF.

The V and J genes are TRBV28 and TRBJ2-7, with a tentative D call TRBD1 (6 bases). CDR3 length: 17 amino acids. Germline V gene data show CDR1 as MDHEN and CDR2 as SYDVKM. Trimming shortened V by 6 bases and J by 7 bases, and 28 bases separated the two germline ends. The CDR3 spells CASRPPTGSPGQGEQYF. DNA of the CDR3: TGTGCCAGCAGACCTCCCACTGGGTCCCCGGGGCAGGGGGAGCAGTACTTC.

There are a few counts of this clone. V usage is TRBV19 and J usage is TRBJ1-2, with 10 bases matching TRBD1. Germline CDR1 is LNHDA and CDR2 is SQIVND (reference sequence). The CDR3 extends over 15 amino acids. The trim removed 3 bases at V and 3 bases at J, leaving 4 bases unmatched. CDR3 sequence: CASSMTGQGHYGYTF. The CDR3 coding sequence is TGTGCCAGTAGTATGACGGGACAGGGGCACTATGGCTACACCTTC.

In its sample, this clone was seen a few times. The chain combines TRBV19 with TRBJ1-5; D is unclear. V lost 1 base, J lost 0 bases, and 10 bases lay in between. The CDR3 is 16 amino acids. Germline V lookup: CDR1 LNHDA, CDR2 SQIVND (reference sequence). The CDR3 spells CASSIATDYSNQPQHF. CDR3 DNA sequence: TGTGCCAGTAGTATAGCCACAGACTATAGCAATCAGCCCCAGCATTTT. The variable domain in full, completed from reference TRBV19 and TRBJ1-5, reads DGGITQSPKYLFRKEGQNVTLSCEQNLNHDAMYWYRQDPGQGLRLIYYSQIVNDFQKGDIAEGYSVSREKKESFPLTVTSAQKNPTAFYLCASSIATDYSNQPQHFGDGTRLSIL.

Here the CDR3 reads CASQLTGGNQPQHF. The DNA for the CDR3 is TGTGCCAGCCAACTGACAGGTGGGAATCAGCCCCAGCATTTT. V usage is TRBV6-5 and J usage is TRBJ1-5; tentatively, D is TRBD1 (6 bases). V dropped 8 bases and J dropped 4 bases, with 15 bases sitting between them. Germline V CDR1 and CDR2: MNHEY, SVGAGI. The CDR3 consists of 14 residues.

The rearrangement uses TRBV3-1 (or the pseudogene TRBV3-2) and TRBJ1-4, with D uncertain. This CDR3 has 14 amino acids. Trimming left V 3 bases short and J 0 bases short, with 5 bases between. Germline values: CDR1 LGHDT, CDR2 YNNKEL (reference sequence). DNA of the CDR3: TGTGCCAGCAGCCACAGGACAACTAATGAAAAACTGTTTTTT. The encoded protein is CASSHRTTNEKLFF.

The rearrangement uses TRBV7-2 and TRBJ2-7; TRBD2 matches 9 bases. This CDR3 is built from 15 residues. Germline CDR1 is SGHTA and CDR2 is FQGNSA. The trim removed 5 bases at V and 2 bases at J, leaving 7 bases unmatched. CDR3: CASSQDSGSTYEQYF. The CDR3 DNA sequence: TGTGCCAGCAGCCAGGATAGCGGGAGTACCTACGAGCAGTACTTC.

This chain uses TRBV5-4 with TRBJ2-1; TRBD2 matches at 9 bases. The germline gives CDR1 SGHNT, CDR2 YYREEE (reference sequence). This CDR3 has 16 residues. With V trimmed by 4 bases and J by 0 bases, 5 bases remained unmatched. The CDR3 loop reads CASSPTSGNSYNEQFF. Here the CDR3 DNA reads TGTGCCAGCAGCCCGACTAGCGGAAACTCCTACAATGAGCAGTTCTTC. Using reference TRBV5-4 and TRBJ2-1 for the parts outside the CDR3, the full variable domain is ETGVTQSPTHLIKTRGQQVTLRCSSQSGHNTVSWYQQALGQGPQFIFQYYREEENGRGNFPPRFSGLQFPNYSSELNVNALELDDSALYLCASSPTSGNSYNEQFFGPGTRLTVL.

The V call is TRBV28, the J call TRBJ2-7, with 9 positions matching TRBD2. The CDR3 has 13 residues. From germline, CDR1 is MDHEN and CDR2 SYDVKM. V lost 8 bases to trimming and J lost 2 bases; unmatched junction nucleotides: 4. The CDR3 loop is CASLAGGPYEQYF. The CDR3 region has the DNA TGTGCCAGCCTGGCGGGAGGGCCCTACGAGCAGTACTTC. Using reference TRBV28 and TRBJ2-7 for the parts outside the CDR3, the full variable domain is DVKVTQSSRYLVKRTGEKVFLECVQDMDHENMFWYRQDPGLGLRLIYFSYDVKMKEKGDIPEGYSVSREKKERFSLILESASTNQTSMYLCASLAGGPYEQYFGPGTRLTVT.

V gene TRBV5-4 combines with J gene TRBJ2-5, with TRBD1 matching 11 bases. The CDR3 is 14 amino acids. CDR1 SGHNT and CDR2 YYREEE come from the germline V gene (reference sequence). Trimming cost V 3 bases and J 7 bases; bases outside gene matches: 5. DNA for the CDR3: TGTGCCAGCAGCTCACCGGGACAGGGGGGGACCCAGTACTTC. Amino acid sequence: CASSSPGQGGTQYF.

J is TRBJ2-2 and V is TRBV28, with TRBD2 matching 8 bases. V lost 4 bases, J lost 1 base, and 17 bases stayed unmatched. CDR3 length: 20 residues. Germline-derived CDR1 and CDR2 are MDHEN and SYDVKM. The CDR3 here is CASSYPAVASGRVNTGELFF. CDR3 sequence (DNA): TGTGCCAGCAGTTACCCCGCCGTGGCCAGCGGGAGAGTGAACACCGGGGAGCTGTTTTTT.

V usage is TRBV13 and J usage is TRBJ1-1; no reliable D call. Germline V CDR1 and CDR2: PRHDT, FYEKMQ (reference sequence). Trimming pared 5 bases from V and 0 bases from J, leaving 10 bases between. CDR3 size: 14 residues. The DNA for the CDR3 is TGTGCCAGCAGCCCTTATGAGGTGAACACTGAAGCTTTCTTT. Its protein product is CASSPYEVNTEAFF.

The chain carries TRBV5-6 and TRBJ1-2; D is uncertain. The CDR3 has 11 amino acids. V was trimmed by 2 bases and J by 6 bases, leaving 5 bases between them. Germline CDR1 reads SGHDT; CDR2 reads YYEEEE. In DNA form, the CDR3 reads TGTGCCAGCAGCTTTATCGATGGCTACACCTTC. Its protein product is CASSFIDGYTF. The whole variable domain, filled in from reference TRBV5-6 and TRBJ1-2, reads DAGVTQSPTHLIKTRGQQVTLRCSPKSGHDTVSWYQQALGQGPQFIFQYYEEEERQRGNFPDRFSGHQFPNYSSELNVNALLLGDSALYLCASSFIDGYTFGSGTRLTVV.

The J gene is TRBJ1-4, the V gene TRBV2, with TRBD1 matching 7 bases. After removal of 3 bases from V and 7 bases from J, the junction contained 8 bases not matched to a gene. The CDR3 is 15 amino acids. CDR1 SNHLY and CDR2 FYNNEI come from the germline V gene. The CDR3, as DNA: TGTGCCAGCAGTGATCCAACAGGGGCCGTTGAAAAACTGTTTTTT. It is translated as CASSDPTGAVEKLFF. The full variable domain, rest sourced from reference TRBV2 and TRBJ1-4, is EPEVTQTPSHQVTQMGQEVILRCVPISNHLYFYWYRQILGQKVEFLVSFYNNEISEKSEIFDDQFSVERPDGSNFTLKIRSTKLEDSAMYFCASSDPTGAVEKLFFGSGTQLSVL.

The chain is built from TRBV30 and TRBJ1-6; 8 nucleotides agree with TRBD1. The ends lost 0 bases at V and 7 bases at J; junction bases unmatched: 2. There are 14 residues in the CDR3. Germline V CDR1 and CDR2: GTSNPN, SVGIG (reference sequence). The CDR3 spells CAWSVDRVNSPLHF. DNA of the CDR3: TGTGCCTGGAGTGTGGACAGGGTAAATTCACCCCTCCACTTT.

The chain is built from TRBV19 and TRBJ1-3; TRBD1 is a possible D gene (6 bases). Germline lookup yields CDR1 LNHDA and CDR2 SQIVND (reference sequence). Trimming took off 3 bases at V and 4 bases at J, with 19 bases between the two ends. This CDR3 is built from 17 residues. The CDR3 region has the DNA TGTGCCAGTAGTATCGGACTGGGGGCCACTTCGGGAAACACCATATATTTT. Its protein product is CASSIGLGATSGNTIYF.